The table lists the clone carrying this TCR beta chain with a count of one. The CDR3 totals 12 residues. The germline CDR1 and CDR2 sequences are MNHNY and SVGAGI (reference sequence). Trimming took off 7 bases at V and 9 bases at J, with 16 bases between the two ends. The sample comes from a study of control samples from healthy donors and cancer patients. Clones were sequenced by immunoSEQ multiplex PCR, and TCRdb holds only the in-frame ones, with some missing. The sample has about 410,000 clones; over 75% are singletons. The origin of this receptor is a man aged 40-49 years with head and neck cancer. The sequenced sample consisted of PBMCs. The chain combines TRBV6-6 with TRBJ2-7; no clear D gene. CDR3 DNA: TGTGCCAGCACCTCAGCGCAGAGAGGGCAGTACTTC. Translating it yields CASTSAQRGQYF.